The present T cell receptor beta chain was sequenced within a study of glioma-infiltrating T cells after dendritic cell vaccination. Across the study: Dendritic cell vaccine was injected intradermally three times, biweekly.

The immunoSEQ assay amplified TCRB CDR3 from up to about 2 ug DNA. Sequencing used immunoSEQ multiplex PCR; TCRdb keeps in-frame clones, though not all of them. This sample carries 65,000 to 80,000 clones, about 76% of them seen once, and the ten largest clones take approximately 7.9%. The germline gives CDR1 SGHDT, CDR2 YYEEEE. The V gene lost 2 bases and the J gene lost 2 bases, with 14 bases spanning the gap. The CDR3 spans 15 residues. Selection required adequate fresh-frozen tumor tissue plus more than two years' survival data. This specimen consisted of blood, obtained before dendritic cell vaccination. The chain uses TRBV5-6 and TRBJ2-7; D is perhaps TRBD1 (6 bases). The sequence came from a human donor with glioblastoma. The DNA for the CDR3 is TGTGCCAGCAGCTTCTCGGACAGCAATCCCTACGAGCAGTACTTC. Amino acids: CASSFSDSNPYEQYF. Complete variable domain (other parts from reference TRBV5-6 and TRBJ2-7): DAGVTQSPTHLIKTRGQQVTLRCSPKSGHDTVSWYQQALGQGPQFIFQYYEEEERQRGNFPDRFSGHQFPNYSSELNVNALLLGDSALYLCASSFSDSNPYEQYFGPGTRLTVT.